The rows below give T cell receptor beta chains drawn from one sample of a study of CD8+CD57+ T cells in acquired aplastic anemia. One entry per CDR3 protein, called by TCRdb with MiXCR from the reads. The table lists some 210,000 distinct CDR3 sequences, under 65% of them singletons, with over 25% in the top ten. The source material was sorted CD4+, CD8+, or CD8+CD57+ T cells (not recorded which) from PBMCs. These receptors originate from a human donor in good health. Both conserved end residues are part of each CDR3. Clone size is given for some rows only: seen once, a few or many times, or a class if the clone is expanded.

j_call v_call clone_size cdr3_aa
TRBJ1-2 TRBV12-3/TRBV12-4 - CASVIAGVGYGYTF
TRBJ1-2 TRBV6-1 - CASSEDLVYGYTF
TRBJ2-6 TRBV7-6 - CASSLARAGTGFGANVLTF
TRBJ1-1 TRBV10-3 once CAIRPEGGEAFF
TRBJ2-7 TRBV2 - CAISDGQTYEQYF
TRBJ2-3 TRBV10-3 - CAISELAGGTDTQYF
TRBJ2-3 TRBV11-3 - CASSQRVDTQYF
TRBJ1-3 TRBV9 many CASNGQGNAGNTIYF
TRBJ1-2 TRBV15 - CATSRVGYGYTF
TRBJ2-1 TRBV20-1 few CSASVKDRVSAIEQFF
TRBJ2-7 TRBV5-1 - CASSFVGGSEQYF
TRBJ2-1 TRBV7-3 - CASSSLRGGSDNEQFF
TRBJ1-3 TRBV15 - CATSRERQGTGNTIYF
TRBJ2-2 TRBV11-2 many CASSSWTSGAGELFF
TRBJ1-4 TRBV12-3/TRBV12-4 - CASSLNRPRGLFF
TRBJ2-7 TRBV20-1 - CSARGDSPDTYEQYF
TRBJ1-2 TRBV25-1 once CASSEAVLNYGYTF
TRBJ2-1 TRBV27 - CASSPLGGSGSYNEQFF
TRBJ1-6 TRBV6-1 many CASRVLNSPLHF
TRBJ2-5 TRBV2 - CASAMGARGETQYF
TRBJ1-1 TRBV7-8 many CASRVSGVSTEAFF
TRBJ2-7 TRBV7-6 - CASSLLRANYEQYF
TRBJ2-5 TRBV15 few CATSRRRAETQYF
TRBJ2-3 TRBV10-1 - CASSPAGTTQYF
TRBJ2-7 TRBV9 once CAGSPHGDLTYKQYF
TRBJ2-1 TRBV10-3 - CAITGGVYNEQFF
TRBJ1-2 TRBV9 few CASSQVGYGYTF
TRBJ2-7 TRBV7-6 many CASSWGGGIGEQYF
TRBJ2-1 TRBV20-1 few CSARAASGVNEQFF
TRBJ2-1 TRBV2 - CASSPYSGVLSNEQFF
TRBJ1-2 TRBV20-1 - CSARMRGGYTF
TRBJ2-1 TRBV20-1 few CSVEDTGGVRNEQFF
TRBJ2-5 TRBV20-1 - CSARDLSREWETQYF
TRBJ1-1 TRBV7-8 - CASSLVDRPRVNTEAFF
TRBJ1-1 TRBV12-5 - CASGLVGQKEAFF
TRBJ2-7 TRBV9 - CASSPRPDSYEQYF
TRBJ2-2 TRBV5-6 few CASSLADRGLTGELFF
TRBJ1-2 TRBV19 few CASMKGYGYTF
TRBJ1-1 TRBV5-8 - CASSQAGGSEAFF
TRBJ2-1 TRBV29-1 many CSTTTSAPEGEFF
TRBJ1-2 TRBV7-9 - CASSYGQGSNGYTF
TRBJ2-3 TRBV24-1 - CATSRQAEKTQYF
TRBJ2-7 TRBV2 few CASRPQSYEQYF
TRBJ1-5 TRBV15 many CATSRDQGINQPQHF
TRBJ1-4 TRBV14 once CASSIGTSWADGGKLFF
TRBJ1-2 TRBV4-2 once CASSQGGSGDGYTF
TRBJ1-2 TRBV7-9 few CASSTQQGANGYTF
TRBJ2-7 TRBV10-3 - CAAAGGTGGNEQYF
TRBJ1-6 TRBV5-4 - CASSQGGVSPLHF